The 11 T cell receptor beta chains in this list originate from one sample, sequenced in a study of vaccination and CD4 T cells after COVID-19. Sequenced with the Oncomine TCR Beta short-read assay was DNA taken from cultured CD4+ T cells. TCRdb redid the calling of the PCR reads with MiXCR, one entry per CDR3 protein. The repertoire includes a few thousand distinct CDR3 sequences, 24% of them detected once, and 50% to 65% sits in the top ten. These receptors' targets are unknown. As for treatment: approximately 9-day PBMC culture with coronavirus spike peptide pools or control peptides (ViraFEST assay). The input for sequencing was CD4+ T cells from blood, cultured in vitro, taken after SARS-CoV-2 vaccination. The source is a human donor who had recovered from COVID-19.

This chain links TRBV4-3 with TRBJ1-6, with 9 bases that match TRBD1. V lost 0 bases, J lost 9 bases, and 6 bases stayed unmatched. The germline CDR1 and CDR2 sequences are LGHNA and YSLEER. The CDR3 spans 16 residues. CDR3: CASSQDFRTGVSPLHF. The CDR3 nucleotides are TGCGCCAGCAGCCAAGATTTCAGGACAGGGGTTTCACCCCTCCACTTT.

This clonotype was seen a few times. J is TRBJ2-3 and V is TRBV6-4; TRBD1 matches at 7 bases. This CDR3 spans 13 amino acids. CDR1 and CDR2 (germline): MRHNA, SNTAGT. V gave up 6 bases and J gave up 6 bases; unmatched junction bases: 6. DNA of the CDR3: TGTGCCAGCAGCCGAACAGGGGAGGATACGCAGTATTTT. Amino acids: CASSRTGEDTQYF.

As DNA, the CDR3 is TGTGCCAGCAGCGACCGGGACAGGGTGTCTTTTTCACCCCTCCACTTT. Residues: CASSDRDRVSFSPLHF. The chain employs TRBV5-4 and TRBJ1-6, with 9 bases that match TRBD1. The V gene end was trimmed by 4 bases and the J gene end by 9 bases; junction bases not matched to a gene: 11. The CDR3 sequence is 16 residues long. The germline V gene encodes CDR1 SGHNT and CDR2 YYREEE (reference sequence).

By sample share, this clonotype is medium-sized. This chain uses TRBV7-9 with TRBJ2-5; 10 bases fit TRBD1. The CDR3 is made up of 15 amino acids. Germline V gene data show CDR1 as SEHNR and CDR2 as FQNEAQ (reference sequence). V lost 2 bases, J lost 5 bases, and 5 bases stayed unmatched. CDR3: CASSLQRQGAETQYF. CDR3 in DNA: TGTGCCAGCAGCTTACAGAGACAGGGGGCTGAGACCCAGTACTTC. Full variable domain (outside the CDR3, taken from reference TRBV7-9 and TRBJ2-5): DTGVSQNPRHKITKRGQNVTFRCDPISEHNRLYWYRQTLGQGPEFLTYFQNEAQLEKSRLLSDRFSAERPKGSFSTLEIQRTEQGDSAMYLCASSLQRQGAETQYFGPGTRLLVL.

This rearrangement joins TRBV4-3 to TRBJ2-1; 11 positions match TRBD2. Germline V gene sequence: CDR1 LGHNA, CDR2 YSLEER. The CDR3 contains 18 residues. V shed 0 bases and J 8 bases; nucleotides not matched to a gene: 12. This CDR3 reads CASSQDPSSGGVWDEQFF. CDR3 DNA sequence: TGCGCCAGCAGCCAAGATCCGAGTAGCGGGGGGGTATGGGATGAGCAGTTCTTC.

For the CDR3, the DNA is TGTGCCAGCACCACAACGTGGGGGGCAGGGGATACGCAGTATTTT. Translating gives CASTTTWGAGDTQYF. The rearrangement joins TRBV7-9 to TRBJ2-3, with D perhaps matching TRBD1 or TRBD2 (6 bases each). The CDR3 is 15 residues long. Germline V gives CDR1 SEHNR, CDR2 FQNEAQ (reference sequence). V dropped 7 bases and J dropped 6 bases, with 20 bases sitting between them.

This clonotype is medium-sized within its sample. The rearrangement links TRBV6-1 to TRBJ1-6, with D maybe TRBD1 (5 bases). Germline CDR1 and CDR2: MNHNS and SASEGT. The CDR3 length is 14 residues. The germline V and J ends were trimmed by 6 bases and 11 bases, with 17 bases remaining between them. The CDR3 loop is CASRANALGPPLHF. For the CDR3, the DNA is TGTGCCAGCAGAGCCAATGCCCTGGGACCACCCCTCCACTTT.

This clonotype is medium-sized (0.01 to 0.1%) within its sample. The V and J genes are TRBV7-2 and TRBJ1-6; 9 nucleotides agree with TRBD1. The CDR3 runs 15 residues. In germline, CDR1 is SGHTA, CDR2 FQGNSA. With 2 bases clipped from V and 6 bases from J, the junction kept 2 bases outside the gene matches. The CDR3 DNA sequence: TGTGCCAGCAGCTTATTGGGACAGGGTAATTCACCCCTCCACTTT. This gives the protein CASSLLGQGNSPLHF.

Judged by abundance, this clonotype is medium-sized. This sequence joins TRBV24-1 and TRBJ2-5; D is perhaps TRBD1 (5 bases). From germline, CDR1 is KGHDR and CDR2 SFDVKD. The CDR3 sequence is 12 residues long. V was cut by 3 bases and J by 5 bases, with 6 bases left in between. CDR3 in amino acids: CATSDNRETQYF. CDR3 sequence (DNA): TGTGCCACCAGTGATAACAGGGAGACCCAGTACTTC.

The V gene is TRBV28, the J gene TRBJ2-1, with 7 bases identical to TRBD2. Per the germline V gene, CDR1 is MDHEN and CDR2 is SYDVKM. The J segment lost 5 bases and the V segment lost 6 bases, leaving 16 bases of the junction unmatched. The CDR3 runs 17 residues. The CDR3 DNA sequence: TGTGCCAGCAGAGTAAGGTCAGCTTTACGGGGGGACAATGAGCAGTTCTTC. It codes for CASRVRSALRGDNEQFF.

CDR3: CASIRRARDRGLLGDTEAFF. The CDR3 DNA reads TGTGCCAGCATCCGAAGAGCTAGGGACAGGGGGCTCCTGGGGGACACTGAAGCTTTCTTT. The rearrangement joins TRBV27 to TRBJ1-1, with TRBD1 matching 12 bases. V lost 7 bases to trimming and J lost 3 bases; unmatched junction nucleotides: 21. The CDR3 loop spans 20 amino acids. Germline V gene lookup returns CDR1 MNHEY and CDR2 SMNVEV (reference sequence).